These 19 T cell receptor beta chains came from one sample sequenced in a study of blood T cell repertoires in COVID-19. The table came from immunoSEQ multiplex PCR; TCRdb's copy has only in-frame clones and leaves some out. The top ten clones hold 1.4% of a sample with 400,000 to 500,000 clones, 70% to 90% of them seen once. The specimen sequenced was PBMCs or T cells enriched from blood (not recorded which). The receptors derive from a woman aged 18-30 years who had been exposed to COVID-19.

This chain uses TRBV6-5 with TRBJ1-2; D may be TRBD1 (5 bases). Germline CDR1 is MNHEY and CDR2 is SVGAGI. The CDR3 covers 13 residues. V lost 2 bases to trimming and J lost 1 base, with 5 bases between them. The CDR3 bases are TGTGCCAGCAGTTACCAGGGTAACTATGGCTACACCTTC. As protein: CASSYQGNYGYTF.

The rearrangement uses TRBV18 and TRBJ1-1, with 8 bases lining up with TRBD1. The CDR3 contains 17 residues. The V and J ends lost 0 bases and 3 bases, in that order; junction bases with no gene match: 9. The germline gives CDR1 KGHSH, CDR2 LQKENI. The CDR3 DNA follows: TGTGCCAGCTCACCACCGATGCAGGGGGCTTTTGACACTGAAGCTTTCTTT. Amino acid sequence: CASSPPMQGAFDTEAFF.

This chain connects TRBV9 to TRBJ2-7, with 11 bases identical to TRBD2. This CDR3 is 16 amino acids long. V gave up 3 bases and J gave up 5 bases; unmatched junction bases: 10. Germline V gene lookup returns CDR1 SGDLS and CDR2 YYNGEE. In DNA, the CDR3 is TGTGCCAGCAGCGCCGGACTAGCGGGTGTGAGAAACGAGCAGTACTTC. Translation: CASSAGLAGVRNEQYF.

The chain is built from TRBV7-8 and TRBJ2-7; D is perhaps TRBD2 (6 bases). In germline, CDR1 is SGHVS, CDR2 FQNEAQ. The germline V and J ends were trimmed by 1 base and 3 bases, with 16 bases remaining between them. The CDR3 runs to 16 residues. CDR3 DNA: TGTGCCAGCAGCTTAGAAATTTGGGGCGGGAACTACGAGCAGTACTTC. Residues: CASSLEIWGGNYEQYF.

The rearrangement joins TRBV7-9 to TRBJ2-3; 10 bases fit TRBD2. Germline V CDR1 and CDR2: SEHNR, FQNEAQ (reference sequence). The CDR3 is made up of 16 amino acids. After removal of 5 bases from V and 1 base from J, the junction contained 6 bases not matched to a gene. CDR3 amino acids: CASSPGLAWGTDTQYF. DNA for the CDR3: TGTGCCAGCAGCCCGGGACTAGCGTGGGGCACAGATACGCAGTATTTT.

The chain carries TRBV24-1 and TRBJ2-1; 9 bases match TRBD2. The CDR3 runs 15 residues. The junction had 3 bases not matched to a gene; V was cut back by 3 bases and J by 4 bases. CDR1 and CDR2 (germline): KGHDR, SFDVKD. Here the CDR3 DNA reads TGTGCCACCAGTGATCCCCTAGCGGGGTACAATGAGCAGTTCTTC. Protein sequence: CATSDPLAGYNEQFF.

This CDR3 is CASSLAGAVSEQFF. The CDR3, as DNA: TGTGCCAGCAGTCTAGCGGGGGCCGTAAGTGAGCAGTTCTTC. This chain links TRBV6-2 or TRBV6-3 with TRBJ2-1, with TRBD2 identical over 10 bases. Germline V gene lookup returns CDR1 MNHEY and CDR2 SVGEGT. The CDR3 has 14 amino acids. Germline trimming cut 5 bases from V and 9 bases from J; bases unmatched to any gene: 7.

The J gene is TRBJ2-5, the V gene TRBV5-4; D might be TRBD2 (6 bases). Trimming stripped 1 base from V and 0 bases from J, with 7 bases between. Germline assignment: CDR1 SGHNT and CDR2 YYREEE (reference sequence). This CDR3 contains 14 residues. The CDR3 nucleotides read TGTGCCAGCAGCTTGTGGACTAACCAAGAGACCCAGTACTTC. Translation gives CASSLWTNQETQYF.

The V call is TRBV4-1, the J call TRBJ2-4; D is possibly TRBD1 (5 bases). This CDR3 has 15 amino acids. CDR1 and CDR2 from the germline V gene are MGHRA and YSYEKL. Trimming took off 1 base at V and 9 bases at J, with 16 bases between the two ends. This chain's CDR3 is CASSQVQGSMGIQYF. CDR3 DNA sequence: TGCGCCAGCAGCCAAGTGCAGGGTTCTATGGGCATTCAGTACTTC.

The gene calls are TRBV7-2 and TRBJ1-6; 9 positions match TRBD1. With V trimmed by 4 bases and J by 4 bases, 5 bases remained unmatched. The CDR3 length is 16 residues. Per the germline V gene, CDR1 is SGHTA and CDR2 is FQGNSA. CDR3 loop: CASSSQGTGYNSPLHF. The DNA for the CDR3 is TGTGCCAGCAGCTCCCAGGGGACAGGGTATAATTCACCCCTCCACTTT.

This clone was seen only once. The CDR3 region has the DNA TGTGCCAGCAGCTTACAGGCCCCGGGGACAGGGGGCGCTTATGGCTACACCTTC. It is translated as CASSLQAPGTGGAYGYTF. The V and J genes are TRBV11-2 and TRBJ1-2; 12 bases agree with TRBD1. The germline V gene has CDR1 SGHAT and CDR2 FQNNGV. The CDR3 spans 18 residues. Trimming took 2 bases from V and 5 from J; bases not matched to a gene: 12.

The chain is built from TRBV5-8 and TRBJ1-4; tentative D call: TRBD1 (5 bases). Trimming shortened V by 4 bases and J by 7 bases, and 17 bases separated the two germline ends. This CDR3 has 15 amino acids. Per germline, CDR1 SGHTS and CDR2 YDEGEE. As DNA, the CDR3 is TGTGCCAGCAGCCCGACGGGGGGACTCGGTGAAAAACTGTTTTTT. Its protein product is CASSPTGGLGEKLFF.

This rearrangement joins TRBV5-6 to TRBJ1-4; 10 positions match TRBD1. This CDR3 comprises 16 residues. Germline assignment: CDR1 SGHDT and CDR2 YYEEEE. The V gene end was trimmed by 4 bases and the J gene end by 5 bases; junction bases not matched to a gene: 8. Written as DNA, the CDR3 is TGTGCCAGCAGCCAAGGGGTGGGACAGGGGAATGAAAAACTGTTTTTT. Translated: CASSQGVGQGNEKLFF. The variable domain in full, completed from reference TRBV5-6 and TRBJ1-4, reads DAGVTQSPTHLIKTRGQQVTLRCSPKSGHDTVSWYQQALGQGPQFIFQYYEEEERQRGNFPDRFSGHQFPNYSSELNVNALLLGDSALYLCASSQGVGQGNEKLFFGSGTQLSVL.

With respect to this clone: This CDR3 is also generated by other DNA sequences in the sample. The chain couples TRBV6-2 or TRBV6-3 to TRBJ2-5; D remains ambiguous. Germline CDR1 MNHEY, CDR2 SVGEGT. This CDR3 contains 12 residues. V was pared by 2 bases and J by 3 bases, with 4 bases between. CDR3 sequence (DNA): TGTGCCAGCAGTTACGTCAAAGAGACCCAGTACTTC. Translated: CASSYVKETQYF.

This chain links TRBV15 with TRBJ2-7; 9 bases align to TRBD2. Germline loops: CDR1 LNHNV, CDR2 YYDKDF (reference sequence). CDR3 length: 16 residues. Trimming at V came to 3 bases and at J to 3 bases, leaving 9 bases not matched to a gene. The chain's CDR3 is CATSSLAGDRVYEQYF. The CDR3 region has the DNA TGTGCCACCAGCAGCTTAGCGGGGGATAGGGTCTACGAGCAGTACTTC.

The J gene is TRBJ1-5, the V gene TRBV25-1, with D maybe TRBD1 (5 bases). Trimming stripped 2 bases from V and 8 bases from J, with 16 bases between. From germline, CDR1 is MGHDK and CDR2 SYGVNS. The CDR3 is 15 amino acids. The CDR3 region has the DNA TGTGCCAGCAGTGAAGGTCTGACCGGGGGTGAGCCCCAGCATTTT. This sequence encodes CASSEGLTGGEPQHF.

The chain uses TRBV21-1 and TRBJ2-7; the D call of TRBD1 is as the table states it, not checked on the DNA. TRBV21-1 is labeled a pseudogene. The CDR3 sequence is 14 residues long. CDR3 coding DNA: TGTGCCAGCAGCAAAGCGCAAGACACCTACGAGCAGTACTTC. It is translated as CASSKAQDTYEQYF.

This chain connects TRBV19 to TRBJ2-7; D is unclear. Germline V gives CDR1 LNHDA, CDR2 SQIVND (reference sequence). CDR3 size: 17 residues. Trimming stripped 3 bases from V and 0 bases from J, with 18 bases between. The CDR3 DNA follows: TGTGCCAGTAGTATCTTCCTTCGACTCCTACCCTCCTACGAGCAGTACTTC. Residues: CASSIFLRLLPSYEQYF.

This clone was observed many times. V is TRBV7-2 and J is TRBJ2-2; 9 bases match TRBD2. V was clipped by 5 bases and J by 4 bases; unmatched bases: 8. CDR1 is SGHTA and CDR2 is FQGNSA in the germline V gene. This CDR3 is built from 16 residues. The CDR3, as DNA: TGTGCCAGCAGCCTACAGGGTAGCGGGAGCACCGGGGAGCTGTTTTTT. Translating it yields CASSLQGSGSTGELFF.